This passage covers 4 T cell receptor beta chains from one sample sequenced in a study of T cells after yellow fever vaccination. TCRdb fed the 5' RACE reads into MiXCR, producing one record per CDR3 protein. The table shows around 530,000 distinct CDR3 sequences, with about a sixth occurring only once. Sequenced material: PBMCs, taken about 5 days after the first yellow fever vaccination. All receptors derive from a man aged 18 to 30 who received the YFV17D yellow fever vaccine.

The V call is TRBV7-8, the J call TRBJ2-1; D possibly corresponds to TRBD2 (5 bases). The germline gives CDR1 SGHVS, CDR2 FQNEAQ. Trimming pared 0 bases from V and 0 bases from J, leaving 12 bases between. The CDR3 spans 17 residues. This chain's CDR3 is CASSLAPSPGSYNEQFF. CDR3 nucleotides: TGTGCCAGCAGCTTAGCGCCTAGCCCTGGCTCCTACAATGAGCAGTTCTTC.

This CDR3 is CASSRRGGGTDTQYF. The DNA for the CDR3 is TGTGCCAGCAGCCGGAGAGGTGGGGGCACAGATACGCAGTATTTT. The J gene is TRBJ2-3, the V gene TRBV14; D unclear. This CDR3 spans 15 amino acids. Trimming removed 4 bases from V and 1 base from J, with 12 bases in between. Germline V gene lookup returns CDR1 SGHDN and CDR2 FVKESK.

The V call is TRBV6-1, the J call TRBJ2-2, with D perhaps matching TRBD2 (5 bases). The germline gives CDR1 MNHNS, CDR2 SASEGT. V was shortened by 7 bases and J by 4 bases, with 16 bases between the two germline ends. The CDR3 has 15 residues. The CDR3 coding sequence is TGTGCCAGCACCTTTAGTGTACTAGTCACCGGGGAGCTGTTTTTT. Translated: CASTFSVLVTGELFF.

This clonotype was observed a few times. The rearrangement joins TRBV7-6 to TRBJ2-3, with 10 bases that match TRBD2. Germline V lookup: CDR1 SGHVS, CDR2 FNYEAQ. The V gene end was trimmed by 5 bases and the J gene end by 5 bases; junction bases not matched to a gene: 19. This CDR3 spans 19 amino acids. This CDR3 is CASSHGVRESGGAEDTQYF. CDR3 nucleotide sequence: TGTGCCAGCAGCCACGGCGTGAGGGAAAGCGGGGGGGCCGAAGATACGCAGTATTTT.